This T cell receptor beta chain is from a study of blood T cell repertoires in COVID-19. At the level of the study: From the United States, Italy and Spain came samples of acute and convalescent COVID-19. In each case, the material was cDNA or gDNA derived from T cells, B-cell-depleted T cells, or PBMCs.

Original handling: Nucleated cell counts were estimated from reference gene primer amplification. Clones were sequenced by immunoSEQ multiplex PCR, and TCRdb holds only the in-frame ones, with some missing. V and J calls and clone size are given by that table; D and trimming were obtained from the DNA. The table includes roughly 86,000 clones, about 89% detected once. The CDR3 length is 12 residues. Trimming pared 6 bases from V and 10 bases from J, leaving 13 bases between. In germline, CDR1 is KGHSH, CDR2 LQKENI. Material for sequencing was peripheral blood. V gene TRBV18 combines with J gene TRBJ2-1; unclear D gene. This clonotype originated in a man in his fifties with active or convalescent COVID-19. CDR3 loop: CASSPRELEQFF. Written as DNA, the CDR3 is TGTGCCAGCTCTCCCCGAGAACTCGAGCAGTTCTTC.